The 31 T cell receptor beta chains given below trace back to one sample, sequenced in a study of T cells after posttransplantation cyclophosphamide. The table came from immunoSEQ multiplex PCR; TCRdb's copy has only in-frame clones and leaves some out. This table holds roughly 10,000 clones, roughly 95% found once. Sequencing was done on a sample of naive CD8+ T cells sorted from PBMCs. The receptor set was obtained from a young man in good health and a related stem cell transplant donor.

For this clone: Within the sample, other DNA sequences also encode this same CDR3. This rearrangement joins TRBV5-6 to TRBJ2-7; possible D gene TRBD2, 6 bases. The CDR3 sequence is 14 residues long. Germline CDR1 reads SGHDT; CDR2 reads YYEEEE. V was trimmed by 1 base and J by 5 bases, leaving 13 bases between them. CDR3 region: CASSLMGLGNEQYF. The CDR3 DNA sequence: TGTGCCAGCAGCTTGATGGGACTCGGGAACGAGCAGTACTTC.

The chain carries TRBV5-1 and TRBJ2-7, with 7 bases lining up with TRBD1. Germline trimming cut 0 bases from V and 4 bases from J; bases unmatched to any gene: 4. The CDR3 extends over 14 amino acids. Looked up from germline, CDR1 is SGHRS and CDR2 is YFSETQ. The CDR3 DNA is TGCGCCAGCAGCTTGGAGAGGGGGCGTTACGAGCAGTACTTC. Its translation: CASSLERGRYEQYF.

This chain links TRBV28 with TRBJ2-5, with 7 bases aligning to TRBD1. Per the germline V gene, CDR1 is MDHEN and CDR2 is SYDVKM. J lost 2 bases, V lost 5 bases, and 8 bases had no gene match. The CDR3 extends over 15 amino acids. CDR3 sequence (DNA): TGTGCCAGCAGTGAAACCGGGACAGCACAAGAGACCCAGTACTTC. It is translated as CASSETGTAQETQYF.

This rearrangement joins TRBV5-6 to TRBJ1-2, with a tentative D call TRBD1 (5 bases). Germline V gene lookup returns CDR1 SGHDT and CDR2 YYEEEE. This CDR3 has 14 residues. The V end was cut by 2 bases, the J end by 2 bases, with 10 bases between. The CDR3 DNA reads TGTGCCAGCAGCTTCCAGACAGCGAACTATGGCTACACCTTC. It specifies CASSFQTANYGYTF. Complete variable domain (other parts from reference TRBV5-6 and TRBJ1-2): DAGVTQSPTHLIKTRGQQVTLRCSPKSGHDTVSWYQQALGQGPQFIFQYYEEEERQRGNFPDRFSGHQFPNYSSELNVNALLLGDSALYLCASSFQTANYGYTFGSGTRLTVV.

The V gene is TRBV6-6, the J gene TRBJ1-3; D gene unclear. The CDR3 loop spans 13 amino acids. V shed 8 bases and J shed 1 base, with 9 bases lying between them. Per germline, CDR1 MNHNY and CDR2 SVGAGI (reference sequence). This CDR3 reads CASRRESGNTIYF. The CDR3 DNA reads TGTGCCAGCCGTCGGGAGTCTGGAAACACCATATATTTT.

The V gene is TRBV4-3, the J gene TRBJ1-1; tentative D call: TRBD1 (5 bases). CDR3 length: 16 residues. V was clipped by 0 bases and J by 1 base, with 12 bases between them. CDR1 is LGHNA and CDR2 is YSLEER in the germline V gene. The CDR3 loop is CASSQEFTGENTEAFF. The CDR3 DNA follows: TGCGCCAGCAGCCAAGAATTTACAGGTGAGAACACTGAAGCTTTCTTT.

The V call is TRBV7-3, the J call TRBJ2-1, with D possibly being TRBD1 (6 bases). This CDR3 contains 17 residues. CDR1 and CDR2 (germline): SGHTA, FQGTGA. V shed 4 bases and J shed 0 bases, with 16 bases lying between them. The CDR3 coding sequence is TGTGCCAGCAGCTCTTCCTCAGACAGGTACTCCTACAATGAGCAGTTCTTC. Residues: CASSSSSDRYSYNEQFF.

This sequence joins TRBV13 and TRBJ1-1; D remains ambiguous. The CDR3 spans 16 residues. Germline values: CDR1 PRHDT, CDR2 FYEKMQ (reference sequence). The V gene lost 2 bases and the J gene lost 1 base, with 14 bases spanning the gap. CDR3 region: CASSLPSGGWNTEAFF. The CDR3, as DNA: TGTGCCAGCAGCTTACCATCGGGAGGGTGGAACACTGAAGCTTTCTTT.

This CDR3 reads CASSQTAGDQETQYF. The CDR3 DNA reads as TGTGCCAGCAGCCAAACGGCGGGGGACCAAGAGACCCAGTACTTC. The rearrangement uses TRBV7-8 and TRBJ2-5; 7 bases align to TRBD2. CDR3 length equals 15 residues. Per germline, CDR1 SGHVS and CDR2 FQNEAQ. After removal of 5 bases from V and 0 bases from J, the junction contained 6 bases not matched to a gene.

This chain joins TRBV27 and TRBJ2-3; 10 positions match TRBD2. In germline, CDR1 is MNHEY, CDR2 SMNVEV (reference sequence). Trimming took 5 bases from V and 1 from J; bases not matched to a gene: 0. CDR3 length equals 14 residues. CDR3 coding DNA: TGTGCCAGCAGTACTAGCGGGGGCACAGATACGCAGTATTTT. As protein: CASSTSGGTDTQYF.

This clone was recorded only once. V is TRBV4-3 and J is TRBJ1-1, with D possibly matching TRBD1 (5 bases). Trimming pared 3 bases from V and 0 bases from J, leaving 8 bases between. Germline CDR1 reads LGHNA; CDR2 reads YSLEER. The CDR3 runs 14 residues. CDR3 protein: CASSQGGMNTEAFF. The CDR3 DNA reads TGCGCCAGCAGCCAGGGGGGAATGAACACTGAAGCTTTCTTT.

V is TRBV5-1 and J is TRBJ1-2; 7 positions agree with TRBD1. Germline CDR1 SGHRS, CDR2 YFSETQ. The CDR3 is made up of 13 amino acids. The V segment lost 5 bases and the J segment 4 bases; nucleotides outside the gene matches: 5. CDR3 coding DNA: TGCGCCAGCAGGACCGGGACAGCCTATGGCTACACCTTC. It yields the protein CASRTGTAYGYTF.

The chain couples TRBV4-3 to TRBJ2-5, with a tentative D call TRBD2 (5 bases). Matching the DNA end better, TRBJ2-7 makes the J call doubtful. There are 14 residues in the CDR3. Germline lookup yields CDR1 LGHNA and CDR2 YSLEER. CDR3 amino acids: CASSQGRGPYEQYF. The CDR3 nucleotides are TGCGCCAGCAGCCAAGGGAGAGGGCCCTACGAGCAGTACTTC.

This sequence joins TRBV7-6 and TRBJ2-3, with D possibly being TRBD2 (7 bases). This CDR3 has 16 residues. V shed 1 base and J shed 6 bases, with 17 bases lying between them. Germline loops: CDR1 SGHVS, CDR2 FNYEAQ. DNA of the CDR3: TGTGCCAGCAGCTTAGTGGTTGGGGGGGGGCGCGATACGCAGTATTTT. This sequence encodes CASSLVVGGGRDTQYF.

A note on this clone: Here the CDR3 omits its conserved ending phenylalanine or tryptophan, so a read error is the likely source. The chain links TRBV9 to TRBJ1-2, with 10 nucleotides matching TRBD1. After removal of 3 bases from V and 7 bases from J, the junction contained 12 bases not matched to a gene. The germline gives CDR1 SGDLS, CDR2 YYNGEE. The CDR3 spans 16 residues. In nucleotides, the CDR3 is TGTGCCAGCAGCGCCGACCCGGGACAGGGGACGGCTGGCTACACCCTC. It yields the protein CASSADPGQGTAGYTL.

The CDR3 loop reads CASSYILNQGVTGELFF. CDR3 in DNA: TGTGCCAGCAGCTACATTCTCAACCAGGGGGTCACCGGGGAGCTGTTTTTT. This chain uses TRBV7-6 with TRBJ2-2; TRBD1 matches at 7 bases. CDR1 SGHVS and CDR2 FNYEAQ come from the germline V gene. The J segment lost 4 bases and the V segment lost 4 bases, leaving 12 bases of the junction unmatched. The CDR3 has 17 amino acids.

The CDR3 region has the DNA TGTGCCAGCAGCGTGCGGGGCATAAATGAAAAACTGTTTTTT. The encoded protein is CASSVRGINEKLFF. The rearrangement joins TRBV9 to TRBJ1-4, with D possibly matching TRBD1 (5 bases). CDR1 and CDR2 (germline): SGDLS, YYNGEE. The length of the CDR3 is 14 residues. V lost 2 bases and J 5 bases, leaving 10 bases between the germline ends.

The J gene is TRBJ1-4, the V gene TRBV7-3, with 8 nucleotides matching TRBD1. The CDR3 runs 14 residues. The V segment lost 5 bases and the J segment 5 bases; nucleotides outside the gene matches: 4. The germline V gene encodes CDR1 SGHTA and CDR2 FQGTGA. The CDR3, as DNA: TGTGCCAGCAGCGCAGGGGGCGAGAATGAAAAACTGTTTTTT. Protein product: CASSAGGENEKLFF.

The chain joins TRBV4-1 to TRBJ1-5, with 11 bases identical to TRBD1. CDR1 is MGHRA, CDR2 YSYEKL, per germline. V gave up 0 bases and J gave up 7 bases; unmatched junction bases: 14. The CDR3 is made up of 19 amino acids. The CDR3 DNA reads as TGCGCCAGCAGCCAAGATCCTGGACAGGGGGCGATTGACGAACAGCCCCAGCATTTT. Protein: CASSQDPGQGAIDEQPQHF.

This CDR3 is CASSTLLRAQETQYF. CDR3 DNA: TGTGCCAGCAGTACCCTCCTGCGTGCGCAAGAGACCCAGTACTTC. V gene TRBV6-1 combines with J gene TRBJ2-5; D unresolved. Germline CDR1 and CDR2: MNHNS and SASEGT. Trimming left V 5 bases short and J 2 bases short, with 15 bases between. The length of the CDR3 is 15 residues.

The V gene is TRBV19, the J gene TRBJ1-2, with TRBD1 identical over 12 bases. The CDR3 is made up of 14 amino acids. After removal of 7 bases from V and 6 bases from J, the junction contained 6 bases not matched to a gene. Germline V gene sequence: CDR1 LNHDA, CDR2 SQIVND (reference sequence). The CDR3 protein is CASTGTGGLDGYTF. CDR3 sequence (DNA): TGTGCCAGTACCGGGACAGGGGGCTTGGATGGCTACACCTTC.

This clone was counted once. This chain links TRBV7-9 with TRBJ2-2; perhaps TRBD2 as D (5 bases). The CDR3 has 15 amino acids. The V end lost 1 base, the J end lost 3 bases, and 9 bases lay between the germline ends. The germline CDR1 and CDR2 sequences are SEHNR and FQNEAQ (reference sequence). Here the CDR3 reads CASSLVERDTGELFF. In DNA form, the CDR3 reads TGTGCCAGCAGCTTAGTAGAGAGGGACACCGGGGAGCTGTTTTTT.

The genes are TRBV4-1 and TRBJ1-6; the match to TRBD1 covers 7 bases. This CDR3 contains 18 residues. V lost 1 base to trimming and J lost 3 bases; unmatched junction nucleotides: 9. Germline CDR1 is MGHRA and CDR2 is YSYEKL. The CDR3 DNA reads as TGCGCCAGCAGCCAAGGGGGAGGACAGGCGAACTATAATTCACCCCTCCACTTT. It yields the protein CASSQGGGQANYNSPLHF.

V usage is TRBV21-1 and J usage is TRBJ1-5; the table's D gene call, TRBD1, was not cross checked with the DNA. TRBV21-1 corresponds to a pseudogene. CDR3 length equals 16 residues. Here the CDR3 reads CASSVGDRGSNQPQHF. For the CDR3, the DNA is TGTGCCAGCAGTGTAGGGGACAGGGGATCCAATCAGCCCCAGCATTTT.

The chain uses TRBV21-1 and TRBJ2-7; whether TRBD2, the table's D call, matches the DNA was not checked. TRBV21-1 is a listed pseudogene. The CDR3 loop spans 19 amino acids. The CDR3 DNA sequence: TGTGCCAGCAGCATCCTCCTAGGGGCTAGCGGGGGGGCCCGCTACGAGCAGTACTTC. Translated, it gives CASSILLGASGGARYEQYF.

This clone showed up just once. The chain employs TRBV27 and TRBJ2-1, with TRBD1 matching over 8 bases. The ends lost 5 bases at V and 5 bases at J; junction bases unmatched: 2. This CDR3 is built from 13 residues. Germline V gene lookup returns CDR1 MNHEY and CDR2 SMNVEV (reference sequence). CDR3 in amino acids: CASSAQGDNEQFF. CDR3 bases: TGTGCCAGCAGTGCACAGGGGGACAATGAGCAGTTCTTC.

V usage is TRBV7-9 and J usage is TRBJ1-1; tentatively, D is TRBD1 (6 bases). V lost 5 bases, J lost 2 bases, and 15 bases lay in between. Germline assignment: CDR1 SEHNR and CDR2 FQNEAQ (reference sequence). CDR3 length: 15 residues. The CDR3 protein is CASSPRTALNTEAFF. CDR3 DNA sequence: TGTGCCAGCAGCCCGAGGACAGCTTTAAACACTGAAGCTTTCTTT.

The chain recombines TRBV28 with TRBJ1-2; a possible D gene is TRBD1 (5 bases). CDR3 length: 17 residues. V was cut by 2 bases and J by 3 bases, with 19 bases left in between. Germline V lookup: CDR1 MDHEN, CDR2 SYDVKM. CDR3 nucleotide sequence: TGTGCCAGCAGTTTAAAGGGCAGGGAATCTTGGGACTATGGCTACACCTTC. Translating gives CASSLKGRESWDYGYTF.

This chain links TRBV12-5 with TRBJ1-6; D gene unclear. Per germline, CDR1 LGHNT and CDR2 FRNRAP. The CDR3 totals 14 residues. V was clipped by 3 bases and J by 6 bases, with 9 bases between them. This CDR3 is CASGFSTPNSPLHF. Here the CDR3 DNA reads TGTGCTAGTGGTTTCTCAACACCTAATTCACCCCTCCACTTT.

The rearrangement uses TRBV15 and TRBJ2-4; the match to TRBD2 covers 8 bases. The CDR3 has 15 amino acids. Germline trimming cut 3 bases from V and 8 bases from J; bases unmatched to any gene: 9. Germline assignment: CDR1 LNHNV and CDR2 YYDKDF (reference sequence). DNA of the CDR3: TGTGCCACCAGCAGCGGGGGGGGGTTGGGCGACATTCAGTACTTC. Its translation is CATSSGGGLGDIQYF.

The chain recombines TRBV7-9 with TRBJ2-7, with D uncertain. The V gene lost 1 base and the J gene lost 6 bases, with 7 bases spanning the gap. Germline lookup yields CDR1 SEHNR and CDR2 FQNEAQ (reference sequence). There are 12 residues in the CDR3. CDR3: CASSLGGTEQYF. As DNA, the CDR3 is TGTGCCAGCAGCTTAGGAGGTACCGAGCAGTACTTC. The entire variable domain, with the rest obtained from reference TRBV7-9 and TRBJ2-7, is as follows: DTGVSQNPRHKITKRGQNVTFRCDPISEHNRLYWYRQTLGQGPEFLTYFQNEAQLEKSRLLSDRFSAERPKGSFSTLEIQRTEQGDSAMYLCASSLGGTEQYFGPGTRLTVT.